What follows describes a single T cell receptor (beta chain). Its antigen remains unknown. This specimen belongs to a study of Ad26.COV2.S vaccination and SARS-CoV-2 variants. The repertoire was sequenced with immunoSEQ multiplex PCR; TCRdb's copy has only in-frame clones and lacks some. The sample has some 180,000 clones, around 88% seen once. Notes on the study in general: Greater spike-specific TCR breadth was seen in vaccine recipients than in placebo recipients.

The germline V gene has CDR1 SGHRS and CDR2 YFSETQ. The CDR3 is made up of 14 amino acids. V lost 3 bases, J lost 7 bases, and 7 bases stayed unmatched. The sequencing here drew on peripheral blood, taken after recovery from COVID-19. The source of this sequence is a human donor who had recovered from COVID-19. V and J are TRBV5-1 and TRBJ1-1; TRBD1 matches 9 bases. The CDR3: CASSWGQGFIEAFF. The CDR3 coding sequence is TGCGCCAGCAGCTGGGGACAGGGTTTTATTGAAGCTTTCTTT.